Listed below are T cell receptor beta chains from one sample, sequenced in a study of cytomegalovirus exposure and HLA in healthy donors. The assay was immunoSEQ multiplex PCR, and TCRdb's table has in-frame clones only and misses some. The sample consists of 160,000 or so clones, about two thirds of them appearing once. The sequenced sample consisted of PBMCs. The receptors were gathered from a human donor in good health. The CDR3 runs from the conserved cysteine through the conserved F or W. Fields, in order: clone size, V gene, J gene, D gene, CDR3 DNA, CDR3 protein. D genes are given only for firm matches. Part of the rows lack a size; the others show once, few, many or a class for expanded clones.

>.|TRBV5-1|TRBJ1-1|TRBD1
TGCGCCAGCAGCTCAGCTCGACAGGGGCTGAACACTGAAGCTTTCTTT
CASSSARQGLNTEAFF
>.|TRBV7-2|TRBJ1-1|TRBD1
TGTGCCAGCAGCTTAACGACAGGGGGCACTGAAGCTTTCTTT
CASSLTTGGTEAFF
>few|TRBV5-4|TRBJ1-4|TRBD1
TGTGCCAGCAGCTCCCAGACAGGGTTTAATGAAAAACTGTTTTTT
CASSSQTGFNEKLFF
>.|TRBV7-2|TRBJ2-7|TRBD2
TGTGCCAGCAGCTCTAGCGGGGGGGCCTACGAGCAGTACTTC
CASSSSGGAYEQYF
>.|TRBV4-3|TRBJ2-1|TRBD2
TGCGCCAGCAGCCAAGATGTTCCTAGCGGGGGGCGGGATGAGCAGTTCTTC
CASSQDVPSGGRDEQFF
>.|TRBV7-8|TRBJ2-5|TRBD2
TGTGCCAGCAGCTTATTCCTAGCGGGGGGAGAGACCCAGTACTTC
CASSLFLAGGETQYF
>few|TRBV18|TRBJ1-5|.
TGTGCCAGCTCACCCCGGCAGGGGAATCAGCCCCAGCATTTT
CASSPRQGNQPQHF
>.|TRBV6-6|TRBJ2-5|TRBD1
TGTGCCAGCTACAGGGGGGAGACCCAGTACTTC
CASYRGETQYF
>.|TRBV6-6|TRBJ2-7|.
TGTGCCAGCAGTTACCCACAGGGTCTTGGATACGAGCAGTACTTC
CASSYPQGLGYEQYF
>.|TRBV14|TRBJ2-7|TRBD1
TGTGCCAGCAGGCGGACAGGGCGTGCCGTAGACGAGCAGTACTTC
CASRRTGRAVDEQYF
>few|TRBV19|TRBJ1-2|TRBD1
TGTGCTGGAGCGCGTCAGGGGGGTGGCTACACCTTC
CAGARQGGGYTF
>once|TRBV5-4|TRBJ1-1|TRBD1
TGTGCCAGCAGCCCCGGGACAGAGAACACTGAAGCTTTCTTT
CASSPGTENTEAFF
>.|TRBV15|TRBJ1-2|.
TGTGCCACCAGCAGCTCAGGGTACGGCTACACCTTC
CATSSSGYGYTF
>.|TRBV10-2|TRBJ1-1|.
TGCGCCAGCAGTATAGCCGGGGGTGAAGCTTTCTTT
CASSIAGGEAFF
>.|TRBV7-6|TRBJ1-1|TRBD1
TGTGCCAGCAGCTTTGCAGGGGGGTCTTCGGAAGCTTTCTTT
CASSFAGGSSEAFF
>.|TRBV6-1|TRBJ1-2|TRBD1
TGTGCCAGCAGTGAGGACAGGGACTATGGCTACACCTTC
CASSEDRDYGYTF
>few|TRBV19|TRBJ1-1|.
TGTGCCAGTAGTATAGTCGACAGCACTGAAGCTTTCTTT
CASSIVDSTEAFF
>.|TRBV6-6|TRBJ1-1|.
TGTGCCAGCTGTGGGGCAGGGGATTTGAACACTGAAGCTTTCTTT
CASCGAGDLNTEAFF
>.|TRBV19|TRBJ2-7|TRBD1
TGTGCCAGTAGTACCTCCGGGACAGGAACATACGAGCAGTACTTC
CASSTSGTGTYEQYF
>.|TRBV27|TRBJ2-7|.
TGTGCCAGCAGTTGGGCGGGGAGCTCCTACGAGCAGTACTTC
CASSWAGSSYEQYF
>.|TRBV5-1|TRBJ2-7|TRBD2
TGCGCCAGCAGCTTCGGCTGGACTAGCGAATCCTACGAGCAGTACTTC
CASSFGWTSESYEQYF
>.|TRBV19|TRBJ1-1|.
TGTGCCAGTAGTATAGGTGGCCCTGAAGCTTTCTTT
CASSIGGPEAFF
>.|TRBV5-1|TRBJ2-7|TRBD1
TGCGCCAGCAGTTTCGTGGACAGGGGAGGCTACGAGCAGTACTTC
CASSFVDRGGYEQYF
>.|TRBV7-9|TRBJ2-7|TRBD2
TGTGCCAGCAGCCCAGGACTAGCGGATGCCTACGAGCAGTACTTC
CASSPGLADAYEQYF
>.|TRBV7-3|TRBJ1-5|TRBD1
TGTGCCAGCAGCTTAACAATAGACGATAGGGGGCCCAAACTTAGCAATCAGCCCCAGCATTTT
CASSLTIDDRGPKLSNQPQHF
>.|TRBV5-5|TRBJ1-1|TRBD1
TGTGCCAGCAGCTTGACTTGGACAGGTTACACTGAAGCTTTCTTT
CASSLTWTGYTEAFF
>.|TRBV5-6|TRBJ2-2|.
TGTGCCAGCAGCTTGGTGGGGGCTGGCACCGGGGAGCTGTTTTTT
CASSLVGAGTGELFF
>.|TRBV27|TRBJ2-1|TRBD1
TGTGCCAGCAGCCCACTTACAGGGGGCGGGTACAATGAGCAGTTCTTC
CASSPLTGGGYNEQFF